The 29 T cell receptor beta chains reported below all come from one sample, sequenced in a study of blood T cell repertoires in COVID-19. The repertoire was sequenced with immunoSEQ multiplex PCR; TCRdb's copy has only in-frame clones and lacks some. The sample consists of some 75,000 clones, around 80% of them appearing once. The sample consisted of peripheral blood. The origin of the receptors is a man between 45 and 60 years old with COVID-19, enrolled during active disease.

V and J are TRBV7-8 and TRBJ2-7, with 7 bases aligning to TRBD1. CDR3 length: 13 residues. Germline V gives CDR1 SGHVS, CDR2 FQNEAQ. With 5 bases clipped from V and 4 bases from J, the junction kept 5 bases outside the gene matches. The CDR3 region is CASSPTGRYEQYF. CDR3 bases: TGTGCCAGCAGCCCGACAGGGAGATACGAGCAGTACTTC.

The chain uses TRBV28 and TRBJ2-2, with D perhaps matching TRBD2 (7 bases). V lost 5 bases and J lost 4, with 17 bases in between. The germline V gene encodes CDR1 MDHEN and CDR2 SYDVKM. There are 16 residues in the CDR3. The CDR3 sequence: CASSPPGRGFTGELFF. Here the CDR3 DNA reads TGTGCCAGCAGTCCGCCGGGGAGGGGGTTCACCGGGGAGCTGTTTTTT.

The rearrangement joins TRBV5-4 to TRBJ2-1; D perhaps matches TRBD2 (6 bases). The CDR3 has 15 amino acids. CDR1 is SGHNT and CDR2 is YYREEE in the germline V gene (reference sequence). Trimming left V 4 bases short and J 9 bases short, with 20 bases between. CDR3 amino acids: CASSPRGDREAEQFF. CDR3 coding DNA: TGTGCCAGCAGCCCCCGTGGGGATAGGGAGGCTGAGCAGTTCTTC.

The table lists this clone with a count of one. V is TRBV11-2 and J is TRBJ2-1; 7 bases align to TRBD2. V gave up 0 bases and J gave up 6 bases; unmatched junction bases: 2. Per germline, CDR1 SGHAT and CDR2 FQNNGV. This CDR3 is 14 amino acids long. Here the CDR3 DNA reads TGTGCCAGCAGCTTAGAGGCTAGCGGCAATGAGCAGTTCTTC. Translated: CASSLEASGNEQFF.

The chain employs TRBV4-1 and TRBJ2-7; possible D gene TRBD2, 6 bases. The CDR3 covers 14 residues. CDR1 and CDR2 from the germline V gene are MGHRA and YSYEKL. The V gene lost 1 base and the J gene lost 3 bases, with 10 bases spanning the gap. This CDR3 is CASSQGRRDYEQYF. For the CDR3, the DNA is TGCGCCAGCAGCCAAGGTCGGCGGGACTACGAGCAGTACTTC.

The genes are TRBV19 and TRBJ2-1; TRBD1 is a possible D gene (6 bases). Germline CDR1 reads LNHDA; CDR2 reads SQIVND (reference sequence). With 6 bases removed from V and 4 bases from J, the gap between germline ends came to 13 bases. The CDR3 is 14 residues long. The CDR3 reads CASSTGTIYNEQFF. In nucleotides, the CDR3 is TGTGCCAGTAGCACCGGGACAATATACAATGAGCAGTTCTTC.

The rearrangement uses TRBV28 and TRBJ2-2; a possible D gene is TRBD1 (6 bases). CDR3 length equals 15 residues. CDR1 MDHEN and CDR2 SYDVKM come from the germline V gene. V was clipped by 3 bases and J by 5 bases, with 13 bases between them. The CDR3 nucleotides read TGTGCCAGCAGTTTGCAGGGGTCTGGTACCGGGGAGCTGTTTTTT. It encodes CASSLQGSGTGELFF.

This chain uses TRBV25-1 with TRBJ2-1; perhaps TRBD2 as D (5 bases). Germline-derived CDR1 and CDR2 are MGHDK and SYGVNS. The V end lost 4 bases, the J end lost 0 bases, and 10 bases lay between the germline ends. The CDR3 has 15 residues. In DNA, the CDR3 is TGTGCCAGCAGTGCATCGGGGAGCTCCTACAATGAGCAGTTCTTC. Amino acid sequence: CASSASGSSYNEQFF.

V usage is TRBV29-1 and J usage is TRBJ2-5; tentatively, D is TRBD2 (5 bases). The CDR3 has 15 amino acids. Germline loops: CDR1 SQVTM, CDR2 ANQGSEA. V lost 3 bases to trimming and J lost 4 bases, with 18 bases between them. CDR3 sequence: CSVDGAGMVGETQYF. As DNA, the CDR3 is TGCAGCGTTGATGGTGCCGGGATGGTCGGAGAGACCCAGTACTTC.

The CDR3 sequence is CASSYRRATNEKLFF. For the CDR3, the DNA is TGTGCCAGCAGTTACCGGAGAGCAACTAATGAAAAACTGTTTTTT. The V call is TRBV6-5, the J call TRBJ1-4, with no clear D. The CDR3 consists of 15 residues. V shed 2 bases and J shed 0 bases, with 7 bases lying between them. Per germline, CDR1 MNHEY and CDR2 SVGAGI.

V gene TRBV19 combines with J gene TRBJ2-6; unclear D gene. The CDR3 contains 15 residues. The V end was cut by 2 bases, the J end by 4 bases, with 9 bases between. Germline CDR1 is LNHDA and CDR2 is SQIVND (reference sequence). The CDR3 coding sequence is TGTGCCAGTAGTATACAGGTTATCGGGGCCAACGTCCTGACTTTC. It specifies CASSIQVIGANVLTF.

V usage is TRBV15 and J usage is TRBJ2-7, with D unclear. Germline CDR1 and CDR2: LNHNV and YYDKDF (reference sequence). Deletions cut 4 bases from V and 2 bases from J, with 9 bases between. The CDR3 has 13 residues. CDR3 DNA sequence: TGTGCCACCAGCATCGATAGAACCTACGAGCAGTACTTC. The encoded protein is CATSIDRTYEQYF.

The genes are TRBV7-3 and TRBJ2-3; 12 nucleotides align to TRBD2. CDR1 SGHTA and CDR2 FQGTGA come from the germline V gene. V gave up 0 bases and J gave up 0 bases; unmatched junction bases: 4. The CDR3 consists of 18 residues. CDR3 nucleotide sequence: TGTGCCAGCAGCTTAACCGGGACTAGCGGGCTTAGCACAGATACGCAGTATTTT. Encoded protein: CASSLTGTSGLSTDTQYF.

CDR3 bases: TGTGCCAGCAGCCTATCTGCTAGAAACACCATATATTTT. Its translation: CASSLSARNTIYF. This sequence joins TRBV5-6 and TRBJ1-3; D ambiguous. This CDR3 has 13 amino acids. Germline lookup yields CDR1 SGHDT and CDR2 YYEEEE. V lost 4 bases and J 5 bases, leaving 10 bases between the germline ends.

The chain recombines TRBV11-2 with TRBJ2-2; D possibly corresponds to TRBD1 (5 bases). Germline V gene sequence: CDR1 SGHAT, CDR2 FQNNGV. Trimming removed 7 bases at V and 1 base at J, with 10 bases between. The CDR3 contains 14 residues. CDR3 sequence (DNA): TGTGCCAGCACCGACAGACTGAACACCGGGGAGCTGTTTTTT. As protein: CASTDRLNTGELFF.

V gene TRBV18 combines with J gene TRBJ2-7; D is perhaps TRBD1 (5 bases). CDR3 length: 18 residues. V lost 1 base and J 0 bases, leaving 19 bases between the germline ends. CDR1 and CDR2 from the germline V gene are KGHSH and LQKENI. The CDR3 spells CASSPLSGPRRGSYEQYF. Here the CDR3 DNA reads TGTGCCAGCTCACCACTTTCCGGCCCAAGAAGGGGCTCCTACGAGCAGTACTTC.

There are a few counts of this clone. The CDR3 loop is CASSSGDRGRGAPLHF. The CDR3 DNA reads as TGTGCCAGTAGTTCAGGGGACAGGGGCCGCGGGGCACCCCTCCACTTT. The chain recombines TRBV19 with TRBJ1-6; 10 nucleotides align to TRBD1. With 5 bases clipped from V and 11 bases from J, the junction kept 12 bases outside the gene matches. CDR3 length equals 16 residues. The germline V gene has CDR1 LNHDA and CDR2 SQIVND (reference sequence).

The V and J genes are TRBV3-1 (or the pseudogene TRBV3-2) and TRBJ2-3, with TRBD2 matching over 9 bases. The germline V gene encodes CDR1 LGHDT and CDR2 YNNKEL (reference sequence). The CDR3 is 15 residues long. The V segment lost 4 bases and the J segment 0 bases; nucleotides outside the gene matches: 2. CDR3 sequence: CASSPTSGSTDTQYF. The CDR3 nucleotides are TGTGCCAGCAGCCCTACTAGCGGGAGCACAGATACGCAGTATTTT.

This rearrangement joins TRBV6-5 to TRBJ1-1, with 7 bases lining up with TRBD1. V lost 2 bases, J lost 1 base, and 7 bases stayed unmatched. This CDR3 contains 16 residues. Germline V gene lookup returns CDR1 MNHEY and CDR2 SVGAGI. CDR3: CASSYGTAQGNTEAFF. The CDR3 nucleotides read TGTGCCAGCAGTTACGGGACAGCGCAGGGGAACACTGAAGCTTTCTTT.

This clone showed up many times. The chain combines TRBV15 with TRBJ2-3, with D possibly TRBD2 on 6 matching bases. V was pared by 0 bases and J by 4 bases, with 14 bases between. This CDR3 is built from 16 residues. Germline V gene sequence: CDR1 LNHNV, CDR2 YYDKDF (reference sequence). The CDR3 region is CATSRDRGSGPDTQYF. CDR3 coding DNA: TGTGCCACCAGCAGAGATAGGGGTAGCGGCCCAGATACGCAGTATTTT.

The chain has TRBV7-9 and TRBJ1-1; D unclear. Per germline, CDR1 SEHNR and CDR2 FQNEAQ (reference sequence). V lost 2 bases and J lost 0, with 10 bases in between. The CDR3 spans 15 residues. This CDR3 is CASSLTAGMNTEAFF. The CDR3 DNA follows: TGTGCCAGCAGCTTAACAGCGGGGATGAACACTGAAGCTTTCTTT. The variable domain in full, completed from reference TRBV7-9 and TRBJ1-1, reads DTGVSQNPRHKITKRGQNVTFRCDPISEHNRLYWYRQTLGQGPEFLTYFQNEAQLEKSRLLSDRFSAERPKGSFSTLEIQRTEQGDSAMYLCASSLTAGMNTEAFFGQGTRLTVV.

In this sample, this clone turned up once. The V gene is TRBV4-3, the J gene TRBJ1-5; possible D gene TRBD1, 6 bases. The CDR3 loop spans 15 amino acids. Trimming removed 3 bases from V and 6 bases from J, with 15 bases in between. In germline, CDR1 is LGHNA, CDR2 YSLEER. The CDR3 loop is CASSQEQGTGQPQHF. The CDR3 DNA reads TGCGCCAGCAGCCAGGAACAGGGCACGGGTCAGCCCCAGCATTTT.

The gene calls are TRBV2 and TRBJ1-4; D uncertain. The CDR3 covers 15 residues. Per germline, CDR1 SNHLY and CDR2 FYNNEI. V shed 10 bases and J shed 3 bases, with 18 bases lying between them. CDR3: CATTSGGSPNEKLFF. The CDR3, as DNA: TGTGCCACGACTTCAGGCGGGTCGCCTAATGAAAAACTGTTTTTT.

V and J are TRBV21-1 and TRBJ2-7; whether TRBD2, the table's D call, matches the DNA was not checked. TRBV21-1 is a pseudogene locus. CDR3 size: 16 residues. The CDR3 is CASSKRAGVVPYEQYF. The CDR3 DNA sequence: TGTGCCAGCAGCAAACGGGCGGGAGTAGTACCCTACGAGCAGTACTTC.

This clone was counted a single time. The chain employs TRBV5-1 and TRBJ1-4; TRBD1 is a possible D gene (5 bases). This CDR3 is 16 amino acids long. Germline CDR1 SGHRS, CDR2 YFSETQ. Trimming took off 4 bases at V and 0 bases at J, with 13 bases between the two ends. The CDR3 DNA is TGCGCCAGCAGCCTGGCGGGGGGAACAACTAATGAAAAACTGTTTTTT. This gives the protein CASSLAGGTTNEKLFF.

The rearrangement uses TRBV11-3 and TRBJ2-1; D may be TRBD2 (5 bases). V was shortened by 2 bases and J by 3 bases, with 8 bases between the two germline ends. CDR1 is SGHNT, CDR2 YENEEA, per germline. The CDR3 is 14 residues long. The CDR3 region has the DNA TGTGCCAGCAGCTTAAGTGGACTCTACAATGAGCAGTTCTTC. Translated: CASSLSGLYNEQFF.

This chain links TRBV7-2 with TRBJ1-5; D is possibly TRBD1 (5 bases). Per the germline V gene, CDR1 is SGHTA and CDR2 is FQGNSA. The CDR3 consists of 15 residues. V dropped 6 bases and J dropped 0 bases, with 12 bases sitting between them. The CDR3: CASSQDISSNQPQHF. The CDR3 DNA reads as TGTGCCAGCAGTCAGGACATTTCTAGCAATCAGCCCCAGCATTTT.

This clone was counted a single time. The chain has TRBV28 and TRBJ2-1; D is uncertain. The V end lost 7 bases, the J end lost 9 bases, and 10 bases lay between the germline ends. CDR3 length: 11 residues. Per the germline V gene, CDR1 is MDHEN and CDR2 is SYDVKM. The CDR3 region is CASTLRSEQFF. CDR3 coding DNA: TGTGCCAGCACCCTCCGGAGTGAGCAGTTCTTC.

This clone was recorded once. The chain employs TRBV18 and TRBJ1-5; 7 positions agree with TRBD1. CDR1 is KGHSH, CDR2 LQKENI, per germline. The CDR3 has 15 amino acids. The J segment lost 2 bases and the V segment lost 5 bases, leaving 6 bases of the junction unmatched. The CDR3 protein is CASSYDRVGNQPQHF. The DNA of the CDR3 is TGTGCCAGCTCATACGACAGGGTCGGCAATCAGCCCCAGCATTTT.